This TCR beta chain originates from a study of Ad26.COV2.S vaccination and SARS-CoV-2 variants. About the study: Dosing was one shot or two shots 56 days apart. Study-level points and caveats: TCR breadth and depth analyses may have underestimated total T cell responses. Vaccine and placebo recipients had comparable breadth of non-spike TCRs.

The treatment: around 19 received Ad26.COV2.S at low or high dose, single or two shots; 5 received placebo; per-sample allocation not given. Sampling was performed 63 days after the first vaccine or placebo injection. The individual, an adult aged 18-55 years, was a donor in Boston. V lost 1 base to trimming and J lost 4 bases, with 8 bases between them. Per germline, CDR1 SGHAT and CDR2 FQNNGV. The CDR3 has 13 amino acids. Produced via immunoSEQ multiplex PCR; TCRdb's table is partial and in-frame only. The sample carries around 300,000 clones, 75% to 90% recorded once. About this clone: The antigen remains undetermined.

Sequences were derived from peripheral blood, sampled in a trial of Ad26.COV2.S vaccine versus placebo. This clonotype originated in a person between 18 and 60 years old who received the Ad26.COV2.S COVID-19 vaccine or a placebo. The rearrangement uses TRBV11-2 and TRBJ2-7; D remains ambiguous. The CDR3 loop reads CASSLGIIYEQYF. CDR3 sequence (DNA): TGTGCCAGCAGCTTAGGGATCATTTACGAGCAGTACTTC. The full variable domain, completed using reference TRBV11-2 and TRBJ2-7, is EAGVAQSPRYKIIEKRQSVAFWCNPISGHATLYWYQQILGQGPKLLIQFQNNGVVDDSQLPKDRFSAERLKGVDSTLKIQPAKLEDSAVYLCASSLGIIYEQYFGPGTRLTVT.